Shown below are 18 T cell receptor beta chains from a single sample sequenced in a study of naive and memory T cell subsets. Ligated cDNA underwent four rounds of PCR with nested alpha and beta constant region primers and SP2. Each CDR3 protein is one row after TCRdb ran MiXCR on the UMI-ligation and nested PCR reads. The sample includes approximately 37,000 distinct CDR3 sequences, roughly 9.6% seen only once; the top ten take 3.5% to 5%. Documented treatment: skin biopsy from PPD injection site in Mantoux-positive individual. An oligonucleotide containing a UMI was ligated to the 3' end of TCR cDNA. The input for sequencing was skin, taken from a tuberculin skin test site. The receptors shown here come from an adult in good health.

The CDR3 sequence is CASSLERGGGTQYF. The CDR3 DNA reads TGTGCCAGCAGCTTAGAACGCGGCGGGGGGACCCAGTACTTC. V usage is TRBV7-2 and J usage is TRBJ2-5; 7 positions match TRBD2. This CDR3 has 14 amino acids. Germline V CDR1 and CDR2: SGHTA, FQGNSA. Trimming cost V 1 base and J 7 bases; bases outside gene matches: 6.

This clonotype was seen many times. This chain links TRBV18 with TRBJ2-7; 11 bases line up with TRBD1. J gave up 6 bases and V 3 bases, and 4 bases lay outside the gene matches. The CDR3 is made up of 14 amino acids. CDR1 and CDR2 (germline): KGHSH, LQKENI. CDR3 coding DNA: TGTGCCAGCTCACCGGGACAGGGGGTATGCGAGCAGTACTTC. Its translation is CASSPGQGVCEQYF.

Notes on this clonotype: A read error may explain this, as a much larger clone is one base away. V is TRBV27 and J is TRBJ1-4; 7 nucleotides line up with TRBD1. CDR1 MNHEY and CDR2 SMNVEV come from the germline V gene (reference sequence). The CDR3 is 16 amino acids. V lost 0 bases, J lost 8 bases, and 9 bases stayed unmatched. The CDR3 protein is CASSLSPTGEKEKLFF. The CDR3 DNA is TGTGCCAGCAGTTTATCACCCACAGGGGAAAAGGAAAAACTGTTTTTT.

The gene calls are TRBV7-2 and TRBJ2-7; weak D call: TRBD2 (6 bases). The CDR3 contains 18 residues. From germline, CDR1 is SGHTA and CDR2 FQGNSA. Trimming took off 4 bases at V and 2 bases at J, with 24 bases between the two ends. The DNA for the CDR3 is TGTGCCAGCAGCTCCATCCTTAGGAGAGGAGGGCTCGCCTACGAGCAGTACTTC. This gives the protein CASSSILRRGGLAYEQYF.

By sample fraction, this clonotype is medium-sized (0.01 to 0.1%). V gene TRBV7-8 combines with J gene TRBJ1-5, with D hard to call. The CDR3 length is 17 residues. The V end lost 1 base, the J end lost 0 bases, and 13 bases lay between the germline ends. The V gene's germline CDR1 is SGHVS and CDR2 FQNEAQ. The CDR3 DNA reads TGTGCCAGCAGCTTAGATTCCCTTGCATATAGCAATCAGCCCCAGCATTTT. Translating gives CASSLDSLAYSNQPQHF.

This clonotype showed up many times. The chain recombines TRBV29-1 with TRBJ2-6; 11 bases line up with TRBD1. The germline gives CDR1 SQVTM, CDR2 ANQGSEA. V lost 6 bases and J lost 0; bases outside the gene matches: 4. This CDR3 region has 16 residues. The CDR3 sequence is CSVRTGGSSGANVLTF. CDR3 coding DNA: TGCAGCGTCCGGACAGGGGGCTCCTCTGGGGCCAACGTCCTGACTTTC. The full variable domain, completed using reference TRBV29-1 and TRBJ2-6, is SAVISQKPSRDICQRGTSLTIQCQVDSQVTMMFWYRQQPGQSLTLIATANQGSEATYESGFVIDKFPISRPNLTFSTLTVSNMSPEDSSIYLCSVRTGGSSGANVLTFGAGSRLTVL.

This clonotype has a count of ten or more. The V gene is TRBV1, the J gene TRBJ1-5; TRBD1, as called in the table, went unchecked against the DNA. TRBV1 is tagged as a pseudogene. This CDR3 comprises 21 residues. The CDR3 region is CTSSQETFGACRPRVNQPQHF. CDR3 bases: TGCACCAGCAGCCAAGAGACGTTTGGGGCATGCCGCCCAAGAGTTAATCAGCCCCAGCATTTT.

The sample holds many counts of this clonotype. The chain links TRBV29-1 to TRBJ1-2; D is uncertain. There are 11 residues in the CDR3. Trimming pared 3 bases from V and 8 bases from J, leaving 10 bases between. The V gene's germline CDR1 is SQVTM and CDR2 ANQGSEA. The CDR3 coding sequence is TGCAGCGTTGAGGCGGCGTCCGGCTACACCTTC. Residues: CSVEAASGYTF. The whole variable domain, filled in from reference TRBV29-1 and TRBJ1-2, reads SAVISQKPSRDICQRGTSLTIQCQVDSQVTMMFWYRQQPGQSLTLIATANQGSEATYESGFVIDKFPISRPNLTFSTLTVSNMSPEDSSIYLCSVEAASGYTFGSGTRLTVV.

This clonotype was detected only a few times. V usage is TRBV18 and J usage is TRBJ1-1; TRBD1 is a possible D gene (6 bases). The CDR3 is made up of 17 amino acids. CDR1 is KGHSH, CDR2 LQKENI, per germline. Trimming left V 0 bases short and J 4 bases short, with 18 bases between. The CDR3 loop is CASSPPVGGAGITEAFF. The CDR3 DNA follows: TGTGCCAGCTCACCACCGGTGGGGGGGGCTGGTATCACTGAAGCTTTCTTT. Looking up the rest from reference TRBV18 and TRBJ1-1 gives the full variable domain: NAGVMQNPRHLVRRRGQEARLRCSPMKGHSHVYWYRQLPEEGLKFMVYLQKENIIDESGMPKERFSAEFPKEGPSILRIQQVVRGDSAAYFCASSPPVGGAGITEAFFGQGTRLTVV.

The chain has TRBV15 and TRBJ2-7; D is unclear. V was cut by 0 bases and J by 3 bases, with 6 bases left in between. The CDR3 is made up of 13 amino acids. Germline CDR1 LNHNV, CDR2 YYDKDF (reference sequence). In DNA form, the CDR3 reads TGTGCCACCAGCAGAGAAAGAAGCTACGAGCAGTACTTC. Protein: CATSRERSYEQYF.

The rearrangement joins TRBV6-5 to TRBJ2-1, with TRBD1 identical over 7 bases. Unmatched junction bases numbered 11, after V lost 6 bases and J lost 0 bases. Germline V gene sequence: CDR1 MNHEY, CDR2 SVGAGI. This CDR3 is 17 amino acids long. Written as DNA, the CDR3 is TGTGCCAGCAGCCAGGGCCGGACAGGCGTCTCCTACAATGAGCAGTTCTTC. Translating it yields CASSQGRTGVSYNEQFF.

This clonotype was counted ten times or more. This chain joins TRBV7-2 and TRBJ2-3, with 7 bases lining up with TRBD2. Germline CDR1 SGHTA, CDR2 FQGNSA. The CDR3 is made up of 14 amino acids. J gave up 4 bases and V 2 bases, and 3 bases lay outside the gene matches. The DNA for the CDR3 is TGTGCCAGCAGCTTACAGAGCGGGGCAGATACGCAGTATTTT. This codes for CASSLQSGADTQYF.

The V call is TRBV5-1, the J call TRBJ2-1; 7 bases map to TRBD2. This CDR3 comprises 13 residues. CDR1 is SGHRS and CDR2 is YFSETQ in the germline V gene. V lost 5 bases and J lost 6; bases outside the gene matches: 5. The CDR3 DNA follows: TGCGCCAGCAGTATCGGGGGGAGCAATGAGCAGTTCTTC. Its translation: CASSIGGSNEQFF.

The table lists this clonotype with a few counts. The chain carries TRBV3-1 and TRBJ2-1; 7 nucleotides match TRBD1. The CDR3 spans 15 residues. With V trimmed by 3 bases and J by 4 bases, 6 bases remained unmatched. From germline, CDR1 is LGHDT and CDR2 YNNKEL (reference sequence). Here the CDR3 reads CASSHAGTDYNEQFF. The CDR3, as DNA: TGTGCCAGCAGCCACGCCGGGACAGATTACAATGAGCAGTTCTTC.

This rearrangement joins TRBV25-1 to TRBJ1-6; D possibly corresponds to TRBD1 (5 bases). CDR1 is MGHDK and CDR2 is SYGVNS in the germline V gene. This CDR3 spans 14 amino acids. V lost 5 bases and J lost 10, with 15 bases in between. In DNA form, the CDR3 reads TGTGCCAGCAGTATAGGGGCAGGGCCCTCACCCCTCCACTTT. It codes for CASSIGAGPSPLHF.

This clonotype appeared a few times. The J gene is TRBJ1-1, the V gene TRBV27; maybe TRBD1 (5 bases). This CDR3 spans 15 amino acids. V lost 3 bases and J lost 1, with 12 bases in between. Germline values: CDR1 MNHEY, CDR2 SMNVEV (reference sequence). The CDR3 coding sequence is TGTGCCAGCAGTTTTATGGGAGGGGAGAACACTGAAGCTTTCTTT. Translation: CASSFMGGENTEAFF.

This clonotype was seen a few times. The chain links TRBV7-2 to TRBJ2-3, with 11 bases that match TRBD2. CDR3 length: 14 residues. Trimming cost V 5 bases and J 5 bases; bases outside gene matches: 3. Germline CDR1 is SGHTA and CDR2 is FQGNSA. The CDR3 DNA is TGTGCCAGCAGCCGCGGACTAGCGGGAGATACGCAGTATTTT. This translates into CASSRGLAGDTQYF.

The chain is built from TRBV5-1 and TRBJ2-3; D is unclear. Per germline, CDR1 SGHRS and CDR2 YFSETQ. The CDR3 sequence is 13 residues long. V was pared by 2 bases and J by 4 bases, with 8 bases between. CDR3 in DNA: TGCGCCAGCAGCTTTCTCGGCTCAGATACGCAGTATTTT. This encodes CASSFLGSDTQYF.